One and the same sample provided the 30 T cell receptor beta chains below, sequenced in a study of blood T cells in healthy people across ages. A second PCR, run for roughly 6 to 11 cycles, used a sample-barcoded 5' primer plus a J-beta primer mix. TCRdb reprocessed the 5' RACE reads via MiXCR and lists one record per CDR3 protein. The profile shows 1.5 million to 2 million distinct CDR3 sequences, around 50% of them singletons. Sequenced input: blood. The origin of the receptors is a woman aged 40-49 years in good health.

Turning to this clonotype: At one boundary the junction diverges from the germline segment, which might be a read error. The CDR3 protein is CASGQDLRDQDYGYTF. CDR3 DNA sequence: TGTGCCAGCGGCCAAGATTTGCGGGATCAGGACTATGGCTACACCTTC. V and J are TRBV3-1 and TRBJ1-2; D is unclear. This CDR3 is built from 16 residues. Germline V lookup: CDR1 LGHDT, CDR2 YNNKEL (reference sequence).

In its sample, this clonotype was seen once. V usage is TRBV6-6 and J usage is TRBJ2-5, with TRBD1 matching 11 bases. The CDR3 consists of 15 residues. CDR1 is MNHNY, CDR2 SVGAGI, per germline (reference sequence). The V and J ends lost 2 bases and 5 bases, in that order; junction bases with no gene match: 4. The CDR3 here is CASSYAGTGGETQYF. For the CDR3, the DNA is TGTGCCAGCAGTTACGCAGGGACAGGGGGGGAGACCCAGTACTTC.

The CDR3 sequence: CASTPSGGWNEQFF. The CDR3 region has the DNA TGTGCCAGCACCCCGTCGGGGGGATGGAATGAGCAGTTCTTC. The chain joins TRBV6-5 to TRBJ2-1; 7 nucleotides match TRBD2. There are 14 residues in the CDR3. The trim removed 7 bases at V and 7 bases at J, leaving 10 bases unmatched. Germline CDR1 is MNHEY and CDR2 is SVGAGI.

This clonotype appeared a few times. V gene TRBV12-3 or TRBV12-4 combines with J gene TRBJ2-3, with 10 bases lining up with TRBD1. The V segment lost 1 base and the J segment 7 bases; nucleotides outside the gene matches: 17. The CDR3 consists of 19 residues. DNA for the CDR3: TGTGCCAGCAGTTTAGTCTTGGGACAGGGGTCTTCGTCAGGGTATACGCAGTATTTT. This codes for CASSLVLGQGSSSGYTQYF.

J is TRBJ1-1 and V is TRBV27; a weak D match, TRBD1 (6 bases). The V and J ends lost 1 base and 0 bases respectively, with 18 bases between them. The CDR3 has 18 amino acids. Germline values: CDR1 MNHEY, CDR2 SMNVEV (reference sequence). CDR3 bases: TGTGCCAGCAGTTTATATAAGGGAACAGGGAGCCTGAACACTGAAGCTTTCTTT. This codes for CASSLYKGTGSLNTEAFF.

This chain links TRBV28 with TRBJ1-1; D is possibly TRBD1 (5 bases). Germline CDR1 and CDR2: MDHEN and SYDVKM. CDR3 length equals 14 residues. V dropped 3 bases and J dropped 6 bases, with 14 bases sitting between them. CDR3 nucleotides: TGTGCCAGCAGTTTCGGAGGGGTCGGGCCTGAAGCTTTCTTT. As protein: CASSFGGVGPEAFF.

This clonotype showed up many times. The chain links TRBV20-1 to TRBJ2-7; D possibly matches TRBD1 or TRBD2 (6 bases each). The CDR3 runs 15 residues. V lost 1 base and J 0 bases, leaving 13 bases between the germline ends. Germline lookup yields CDR1 DFQATT and CDR2 SNEGSKA (reference sequence). CDR3: CSARVQPGASYEQYF. The DNA for the CDR3 is TGCAGTGCTAGAGTCCAACCGGGGGCCTCCTACGAGCAGTACTTC.

V and J are TRBV6-6 and TRBJ2-5, with unresolved D. Germline V gene sequence: CDR1 MNHNY, CDR2 SVGAGI (reference sequence). This CDR3 has 16 amino acids. Deletions cut 0 bases from V and 2 bases from J, with 13 bases between. CDR3 in DNA: TGTGCCAGCAGTTACTCAGGGTTGCGGCAACAAGAGACCCAGTACTTC. Translating gives CASSYSGLRQQETQYF.

This chain links TRBV3-1 with TRBJ2-4; D is uncertain. Per germline, CDR1 LGHDT and CDR2 YNNKEL (reference sequence). Trimming left V 0 bases short and J 13 bases short, with 10 bases between. The CDR3 sequence is 12 residues long. Written as DNA, the CDR3 is TGTGCCAGCAGCCAAGAAACCGGAAGGCAGTACTTC. Its translation: CASSQETGRQYF.

The V and J genes are TRBV28 and TRBJ2-3, with D perhaps being TRBD1 or TRBD2 (5 bases each). The CDR3 length is 15 residues. Trimming removed 5 bases at V and 2 bases at J, with 14 bases between. Germline V gives CDR1 MDHEN, CDR2 SYDVKM. CDR3 loop: CASSRSVGVTDTQYF. The CDR3 nucleotides read TGTGCCAGCAGTCGAAGTGTGGGGGTCACAGATACGCAGTATTTT.

This sequence joins TRBV7-9 and TRBJ2-6; possibly TRBD2 for D (5 bases). There are 16 residues in the CDR3. The V end lost 5 bases, the J end lost 0 bases, and 11 bases lay between the germline ends. The V gene's germline CDR1 is SEHNR and CDR2 FQNEAQ (reference sequence). CDR3 in DNA: TGTGCCAGCAGCGTTCGGGGTAGCTCTGGGGCCAACGTCCTGACTTTC. It encodes CASSVRGSSGANVLTF.

The V call is TRBV6-5, the J call TRBJ1-5, with 9 bases identical to TRBD1. The CDR3 totals 14 residues. V gave up 5 bases and J gave up 5 bases; unmatched junction bases: 4. Germline CDR1 is MNHEY and CDR2 is SVGAGI. The CDR3 region has the DNA TGTGCCAGCAGTGAGGGACAGGGTCATCAGCCCCAGCATTTT. Protein product: CASSEGQGHQPQHF.

This chain connects TRBV9 to TRBJ2-3; a weak D match, TRBD2 (7 bases). Trimming cost V 4 bases and J 0 bases, with 18 bases left between them. The CDR3 length is 17 residues. CDR1 is SGDLS and CDR2 is YYNGEE in the germline V gene. The CDR3 region has the DNA TGTGCCAGCAGCCCCTGGGGGAGGGGGGAAAGCACAGATACGCAGTATTTT. This encodes CASSPWGRGESTDTQYF.

This chain uses TRBV6-5 with TRBJ2-5; D perhaps matches TRBD2 (7 bases). The germline V and J ends were trimmed by 1 base and 6 bases, with 15 bases remaining between them. The CDR3 loop spans 15 amino acids. Looked up from germline, CDR1 is MNHEY and CDR2 is SVGAGI. The CDR3 reads CASSYYSGGPKTQYF. The CDR3 coding sequence is TGTGCCAGCAGTTACTACTCGGGGGGCCCGAAGACCCAGTACTTC.

This sequence joins TRBV28 and TRBJ2-4; D is ambiguous. This CDR3 is built from 17 residues. Germline V lookup: CDR1 MDHEN, CDR2 SYDVKM. The V end lost 3 bases, the J end lost 4 bases, and 19 bases lay between the germline ends. The DNA for the CDR3 is TGTGCCAGCAGTTTTTACCCTTCCCTACAGACTAAAAACATTCAGTACTTC. Its protein is CASSFYPSLQTKNIQYF.

This clonotype was seen a handful of times. The V gene is TRBV6-5, the J gene TRBJ2-6, with 7 bases lining up with TRBD1. The J segment lost 0 bases and the V segment lost 6 bases, leaving 2 bases of the junction unmatched. This CDR3 contains 15 residues. Germline loops: CDR1 MNHEY, CDR2 SVGAGI. The chain's CDR3 is CASRQGRSGANVLTF. As DNA, the CDR3 is TGTGCCAGCAGACAGGGGCGCTCTGGGGCCAACGTCCTGACTTTC.

This clonotype occurred a few times. The chain links TRBV20-1 to TRBJ1-5; the D is unclear. This CDR3 region has 13 residues. V was cut by 0 bases and J by 4 bases, with 7 bases left in between. From germline, CDR1 is DFQATT and CDR2 SNEGSKA (reference sequence). CDR3 sequence: CSARDWANQPQHF. The CDR3 DNA is TGCAGTGCTAGAGATTGGGCGAATCAGCCCCAGCATTTT.

The rearrangement links TRBV5-6 to TRBJ2-5; D gene ambiguous. The J call may be mistaken, given a closer DNA end match to TRBJ2-7. Germline loops: CDR1 SGHDT, CDR2 YYEEEE. The CDR3 spans 17 residues. This CDR3 is CASSIWTVQDRVYEQYF. For the CDR3, the DNA is TGTGCCAGCAGCATCTGGACGGTTCAGGATCGAGTCTACGAGCAGTACTTC.

The CDR3, as DNA: TGTGCCAGCAGCGTAGGCCGGGGGGGTTATTCACCCCTCCACTTT. Its translation: CASSVGRGGYSPLHF. The chain combines TRBV9 with TRBJ1-6; possibly TRBD1 for D (5 bases). V lost 0 bases to trimming and J lost 8 bases, with 12 bases between them. In germline, CDR1 is SGDLS, CDR2 YYNGEE. The length of the CDR3 is 15 residues.

The chain has TRBV12-3 or TRBV12-4 and TRBJ2-3, with D possibly matching TRBD2 (5 bases). Trimming cost V 7 bases and J 10 bases, with 24 bases left between them. This CDR3 has 15 residues. For the CDR3, the DNA is TGTGCCAGCATCCTTGGGCCTGCTCCCCGGGATGCGCAGTATTTT. Amino acid sequence: CASILGPAPRDAQYF.

J is TRBJ1-2 and V is TRBV4-1; 7 bases align to TRBD1. J lost 4 bases, V lost 7 bases, and 12 bases had no gene match. CDR3 length: 15 residues. The germline V gene has CDR1 MGHRA and CDR2 YSYEKL. This CDR3 reads CASNPTTGWGYGYTF. The CDR3 DNA sequence: TGCGCCAGCAACCCTACGACAGGGTGGGGCTATGGCTACACCTTC.

CDR3 residues: CATSDLVSGGPDTQYF. The CDR3 coding sequence is TGTGCCACCAGTGATTTGGTCTCAGGGGGCCCAGATACGCAGTATTTT. The chain links TRBV24-1 to TRBJ2-3; 8 bases fit TRBD1. CDR1 and CDR2 (germline): KGHDR, SFDVKD. The length of the CDR3 is 16 residues. Trimming took 0 bases from V and 4 from J; bases not matched to a gene: 5.

The chain joins TRBV20-1 to TRBJ2-1; TRBD1 is a possible D gene (5 bases). CDR3 length: 14 amino acids. The germline V gene encodes CDR1 DFQATT and CDR2 SNEGSKA (reference sequence). V lost 3 bases to trimming and J lost 0 bases, with 9 bases between them. CDR3 amino acids: CSASSGFSYNEQFF. CDR3 coding DNA: TGCAGTGCTAGCTCAGGGTTCTCCTACAATGAGCAGTTCTTC.

The V and J genes are TRBV28 and TRBJ2-3, with 8 bases fitting TRBD2. The germline CDR1 and CDR2 sequences are MDHEN and SYDVKM. The J segment lost 5 bases and the V segment lost 6 bases, leaving 10 bases of the junction unmatched. The CDR3 is made up of 15 amino acids. The CDR3: CASRGYGGAIDTQYF. The CDR3 DNA follows: TGTGCCAGCAGGGGGTACGGGGGGGCGATAGATACGCAGTATTTT.

The J gene is TRBJ2-2, the V gene TRBV20-1; possible D gene TRBD2, 5 bases. The length of the CDR3 is 13 residues. Germline CDR1 is DFQATT and CDR2 is SNEGSKA (reference sequence). V dropped 6 bases and J dropped 2 bases, with 10 bases sitting between them. In nucleotides, the CDR3 is TGCAGTGCCACGACGGGAAACACCGGGGAGCTGTTTTTT. Protein product: CSATTGNTGELFF.

V usage is TRBV20-1 and J usage is TRBJ1-2, with D possibly matching TRBD1 (5 bases). There are 16 residues in the CDR3. Looked up from germline, CDR1 is DFQATT and CDR2 is SNEGSKA (reference sequence). Deletions cut 0 bases from V and 2 bases from J, with 16 bases between. CDR3 DNA: TGCAGTGCTAGAGAGGGACCGACACCCTGGAACTATGGCTACACCTTC. Its translation is CSAREGPTPWNYGYTF.

The J gene is TRBJ2-7, the V gene TRBV12-3 or TRBV12-4; TRBD2 matches 9 bases. The J call may be faulty, since TRBJ2-5 better matches the DNA end. The CDR3 runs to 15 residues. The CDR3 sequence is CASTLAGLVVETQYF. The CDR3 DNA sequence: TGTGCCAGCACCCTAGCGGGACTAGTCGTCGAGACCCAGTACTTC.

The chain recombines TRBV27 with TRBJ2-7; a weak D match, TRBD2 (6 bases). The V and J ends lost 2 bases and 1 base respectively, with 15 bases between them. CDR1 is MNHEY and CDR2 is SMNVEV in the germline V gene (reference sequence). The CDR3 is 16 amino acids. The CDR3: CASSLHFLEGSYEQYF. In DNA form, the CDR3 reads TGTGCCAGCAGTTTACACTTTTTGGAGGGATCCTACGAGCAGTACTTC.

The chain has TRBV4-3 and TRBJ2-7; 9 nucleotides agree with TRBD2. The junction had 8 bases not matched to a gene; V was cut back by 1 base and J by 7 bases. The CDR3 extends over 15 amino acids. The germline CDR1 and CDR2 sequences are LGHNA and YSLEER. The CDR3 sequence: CASSQGQRGVEEQYF. Written as DNA, the CDR3 is TGCGCCAGCAGCCAAGGTCAGCGGGGGGTAGAAGAGCAGTACTTC.

V usage is TRBV7-2 and J usage is TRBJ2-1; 8 nucleotides line up with TRBD2. Trimming at V came to 5 bases and at J to 10 bases, leaving 7 bases not matched to a gene. Germline V gene data show CDR1 as SGHTA and CDR2 as FQGNSA. This CDR3 is built from 13 residues. In DNA form, the CDR3 reads TGTGCCAGCAGCCCGGGGACTAGGGGCGAGCAGTTCTTC. It codes for CASSPGTRGEQFF.